Described below is a single TCR beta chain sequence and its context. Its target is unknown. The data belong to a study of cytomegalovirus exposure and HLA in healthy donors. Study findings and constraints: Prior analysis indicated that the majority of TCR beta V segments exhibited productivity approximately 87% or approximately 30% of the time.

Amplification used 60 Vbeta primers and 13 Jbeta primers. Assay: immunoSEQ multiplex PCR; the TCRdb copy retains only in-frame clones and omits some. The sample holds over 150,000 clones; roughly 77% are singletons and the top ten take roughly 8%. The clonotype comes from a young man in good health and CMV-seropositive. The sequenced sample was PBMCs.

Here the CDR3 DNA reads TGTGCCAGCAGCTTCGGGGGGCGAGGGTGGAATGAGCAGTTCTTC. This translates into CASSFGGRGWNEQFF. The chain has TRBV5-6 and TRBJ2-1, with D tentatively TRBD2 (7 bases). CDR1 is SGHDT, CDR2 YYEEEE, per germline. Trimming cost V 2 bases and J 7 bases, with 16 bases left between them. CDR3 length: 15 residues.